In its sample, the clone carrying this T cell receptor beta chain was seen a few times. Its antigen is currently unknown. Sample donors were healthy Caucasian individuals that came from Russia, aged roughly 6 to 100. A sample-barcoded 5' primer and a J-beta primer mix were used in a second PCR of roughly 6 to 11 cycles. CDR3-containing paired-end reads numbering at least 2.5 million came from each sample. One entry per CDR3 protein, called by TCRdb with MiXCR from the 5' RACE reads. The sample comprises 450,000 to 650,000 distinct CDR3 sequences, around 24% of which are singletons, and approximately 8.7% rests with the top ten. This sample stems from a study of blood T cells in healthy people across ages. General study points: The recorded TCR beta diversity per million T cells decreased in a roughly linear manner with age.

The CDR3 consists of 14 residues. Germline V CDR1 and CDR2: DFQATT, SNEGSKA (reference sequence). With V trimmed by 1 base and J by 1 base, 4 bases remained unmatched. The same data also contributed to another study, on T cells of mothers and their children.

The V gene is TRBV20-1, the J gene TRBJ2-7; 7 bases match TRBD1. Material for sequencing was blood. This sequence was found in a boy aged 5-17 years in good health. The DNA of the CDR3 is TGCAGTGCTAGAGCGATCAGGGGGTCCTACGAGCAGTACTTC. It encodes CSARAIRGSYEQYF.